The 18 T cell receptor beta chains in this list originate from one sample, sequenced in a study of response to subunit inactivated influenza vaccine. TCRdb redid the calling of the RT-PCR reads with MiXCR, one entry per CDR3 protein. This sample has about 160,000 distinct CDR3 sequences; around 10% occur once, and the top ten carry about a third. The source was CD8+ T cells sorted from PBMCs, collected less than 30 months after vaccination. The source is a man in his fifties or sixties who received an inactivated influenza vaccine.

The gene calls are TRBV4-3 and TRBJ2-3; 12 bases map to TRBD1. The V gene's germline CDR1 is LGHNA and CDR2 YSLEER. The V segment lost 4 bases and the J segment 4 bases; nucleotides outside the gene matches: 3. The CDR3 sequence is 15 residues long. DNA for the CDR3: TGCGCCAGCAGCCGGGACAGGGGGCTCGCAGATACGCAGTATTTT. Protein sequence: CASSRDRGLADTQYF.

This clonotype came up many times. V gene TRBV4-3 combines with J gene TRBJ2-1; TRBD1 aligns across 7 bases. V gave up 4 bases and J gave up 2 bases; unmatched junction bases: 5. CDR1 is LGHNA and CDR2 is YSLEER in the germline V gene. The CDR3 has 15 residues. Here the CDR3 DNA reads TGCGCCAGCAGCCGCGGCAGGGGGACCTACAATGAGCAGTTCTTC. Protein sequence: CASSRGRGTYNEQFF.

In DNA form, the CDR3 reads TGTGCCAGCAGTTACCCGACAGGGTTCTGGTCCTACGAGCAGTACTTC. Amino acid sequence: CASSYPTGFWSYEQYF. The chain recombines TRBV6-2 or TRBV6-3 with TRBJ2-7, with TRBD1 identical over 7 bases. The germline CDR1 and CDR2 sequences are MNHEY and SVGEGT. V trimming: 2 bases; J trimming: 1 base; junction bases outside the gene matches: 8. The CDR3 has 16 residues.

The chain recombines TRBV20-1 with TRBJ2-3; weak D call: TRBD2 (5 bases). The V and J ends lost 4 bases and 2 bases respectively, with 13 bases between them. Looked up from germline, CDR1 is DFQATT and CDR2 is SNEGSKA (reference sequence). CDR3 length equals 14 residues. CDR3 nucleotide sequence: TGCAGTGCTACAGGACGGACTTTCACAGATACGCAGTATTTT. It specifies CSATGRTFTDTQYF.

This clonotype was seen repeatedly, ten times or more. The V and J genes are TRBV4-2 and TRBJ2-1; maybe TRBD2 (6 bases). Germline CDR1 reads LGHNA; CDR2 reads YNFKEQ. V lost 1 base and J 5 bases, leaving 9 bases between the germline ends. CDR3 size: 14 residues. The CDR3 region is CASSQALANNEQFF. CDR3 DNA sequence: TGTGCCAGCAGCCAAGCCCTAGCGAACAATGAGCAGTTCTTC.

This clonotype showed up many times. The chain recombines TRBV20-1 with TRBJ2-1; unclear D gene. This CDR3 region has 11 residues. The germline CDR1 and CDR2 sequences are DFQATT and SNEGSKA (reference sequence). V was trimmed by 0 bases and J by 7 bases, leaving 4 bases between them. The CDR3 DNA reads as TGCAGTGCTAGAGATATAAATGAGCAGTTCTTC. Protein sequence: CSARDINEQFF.

This clonotype was counted a few times. The genes are TRBV7-2 and TRBJ2-2; 9 positions agree with TRBD2. J gave up 0 bases and V 7 bases, and 6 bases lay outside the gene matches. CDR3 length: 16 residues. The germline gives CDR1 SGHTA, CDR2 FQGNSA. The CDR3 sequence: CASNPWTSANTGELFF. For the CDR3, the DNA is TGTGCCAGCAACCCCTGGACTAGCGCGAACACCGGGGAGCTGTTTTTT.

The chain uses TRBV4-3 and TRBJ1-2, with D tentatively TRBD1 (6 bases). CDR1 and CDR2 (germline): LGHNA, YSLEER. CDR3 length: 15 amino acids. The ends were cut back, 0 bases at V and 3 bases at J, with 11 bases in the middle. CDR3 DNA: TGCGCCAGCAGCCAAGAGGACAGCCAATACTATGGCTACACCTTC. As protein: CASSQEDSQYYGYTF.

This clonotype was seen only a few times. This chain connects TRBV14 to TRBJ2-1; 10 nucleotides line up with TRBD2. Germline trimming cut 1 base from V and 4 bases from J; bases unmatched to any gene: 4. Per germline, CDR1 SGHDN and CDR2 FVKESK. The CDR3 length is 16 residues. CDR3: CASSQGTSGLYNEQFF. The CDR3 DNA reads as TGTGCCAGCAGCCAAGGGACTAGCGGACTTTACAATGAGCAGTTCTTC.

The chain carries TRBV12-3 or TRBV12-4 and TRBJ2-7, with D tentatively TRBD1 (5 bases). Trimming left V 3 bases short and J 2 bases short, with 8 bases between. This CDR3 has 13 amino acids. DNA for the CDR3: TGTGCCAGCAGTTTGACAGCACCCTACGAGCAGTACTTC. Translated: CASSLTAPYEQYF.

V is TRBV20-1 and J is TRBJ2-1; 7 bases fit TRBD2. Unmatched junction bases numbered 11, after V lost 5 bases and J lost 10 bases. Germline assignment: CDR1 DFQATT and CDR2 SNEGSKA (reference sequence). This CDR3 is 13 amino acids long. The CDR3, as DNA: TGCAGTGCTCAACCGCAGACTAGCCCGGAGCAGTTCTTC. It yields the protein CSAQPQTSPEQFF.

The genes are TRBV5-6 and TRBJ2-2, with D unresolved. The V and J ends lost 4 bases and 5 bases respectively, with 6 bases between them. The length of the CDR3 is 12 residues. The germline gives CDR1 SGHDT, CDR2 YYEEEE. In DNA form, the CDR3 reads TGTGCCAGCAGCGCGTCGACCGGGGAGCTGTTTTTT. It yields the protein CASSASTGELFF.

This clonotype was detected a few times. This sequence joins TRBV11-2 and TRBJ2-7; the D is unclear. Trimming shortened V by 1 base and J by 2 bases, and 9 bases separated the two germline ends. Germline V lookup: CDR1 SGHAT, CDR2 FQNNGV. This CDR3 is built from 14 residues. The CDR3 is CASSLGYGTYEQYF. CDR3 in DNA: TGTGCCAGCAGCTTAGGATACGGAACCTACGAGCAGTACTTC.

This clonotype was counted at least ten times. This rearrangement joins TRBV29-1 to TRBJ2-1, with D unclear. This CDR3 spans 12 amino acids. The germline gives CDR1 SQVTM, CDR2 ANQGSEA. V lost 3 bases and J lost 5, with 8 bases in between. The CDR3 DNA reads as TGCAGCGTTGACCCCCGCGACAATGAGCAGTTCTTC. This codes for CSVDPRDNEQFF.

The sample holds a few counts of this clonotype. V and J are TRBV7-6 and TRBJ2-7; 9 bases fit TRBD1. This CDR3 spans 15 amino acids. Looked up from germline, CDR1 is SGHVS and CDR2 is FNYEAQ. Germline trimming cut 1 base from V and 3 bases from J; bases unmatched to any gene: 4. DNA of the CDR3: TGTGCCAGCAGCTTAGAGGACAGGGGAAACTACGAGCAGTACTTC. The encoded protein is CASSLEDRGNYEQYF.

The chain links TRBV5-6 to TRBJ1-1; TRBD1 matches 7 bases. V shed 2 bases, J shed 11 bases, and the junction held 3 bases outside the gene matches. CDR1 and CDR2 (germline): SGHDT, YYEEEE. The CDR3 is 11 amino acids. The CDR3 region has the DNA TGTGCCAGCAGCTTCAGGGGGATGGCTTTCTTT. It translates to CASSFRGMAFF.

Note on this clonotype: A much larger clone lies one base from this, so it may be a read error. V gene TRBV5-1 combines with J gene TRBJ2-7; D may match TRBD1 or TRBD2 (5 bases each). This CDR3 is built from 13 residues. The germline V gene has CDR1 SGHRS and CDR2 YFSETQ. V was trimmed by 4 bases and J by 6 bases, leaving 14 bases between them. This CDR3 is CASSGGQGCEQYF. The CDR3, as DNA: TGCGCCAGCAGCGGCGGGCAGGGCTGCGAGCAGTACTTC.

The chain carries TRBV7-8 and TRBJ2-1; 11 bases agree with TRBD2. Germline assignment: CDR1 SGHVS and CDR2 FQNEAQ. The J segment lost 6 bases and the V segment lost 5 bases, leaving 6 bases of the junction unmatched. CDR3 length: 15 residues. The CDR3 nucleotides read TGTGCCAGCAGCAATAGCGGGAGGGCCCTCAATGAGCAGTTCTTC. Amino acids: CASSNSGRALNEQFF. The variable domain in full, with the rest retrieved from reference TRBV7-8 and TRBJ2-1, is GAGVSQSPRYKVAKRGQDVALRCDPISGHVSLFWYQQALGQGPEFLTYFQNEAQLDKSGLPSDRFFAERPEGSVSTLKIQRTQQEDSAVYLCASSNSGRALNEQFFGPGTRLTVL.